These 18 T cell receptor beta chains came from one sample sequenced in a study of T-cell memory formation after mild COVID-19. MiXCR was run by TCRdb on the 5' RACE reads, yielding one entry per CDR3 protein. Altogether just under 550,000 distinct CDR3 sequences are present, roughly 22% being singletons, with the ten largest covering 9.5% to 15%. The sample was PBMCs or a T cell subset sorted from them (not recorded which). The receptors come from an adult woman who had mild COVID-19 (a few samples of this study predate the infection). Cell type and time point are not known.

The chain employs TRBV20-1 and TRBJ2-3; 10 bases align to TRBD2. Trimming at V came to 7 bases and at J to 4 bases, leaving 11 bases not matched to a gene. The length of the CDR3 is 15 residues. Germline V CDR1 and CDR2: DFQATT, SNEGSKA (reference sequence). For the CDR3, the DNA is TGCAGTGAGCTCGTGCTAGCGGGGGACTCAGATACGCAGTATTTT. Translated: CSELVLAGDSDTQYF.

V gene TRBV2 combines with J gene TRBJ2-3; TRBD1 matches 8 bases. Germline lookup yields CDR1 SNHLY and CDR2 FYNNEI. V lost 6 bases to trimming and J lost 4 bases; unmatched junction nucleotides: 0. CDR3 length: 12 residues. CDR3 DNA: TGTGCCAGCAGGACAGGGGCAGATACGCAGTATTTT. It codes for CASRTGADTQYF.

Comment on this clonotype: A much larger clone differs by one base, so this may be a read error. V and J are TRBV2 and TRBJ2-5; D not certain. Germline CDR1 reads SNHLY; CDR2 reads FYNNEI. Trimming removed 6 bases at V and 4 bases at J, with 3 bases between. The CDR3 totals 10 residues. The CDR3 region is CASRSETQYF. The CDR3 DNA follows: TGTGCCAGCAGATCAGAGACCCAGTACTTC.

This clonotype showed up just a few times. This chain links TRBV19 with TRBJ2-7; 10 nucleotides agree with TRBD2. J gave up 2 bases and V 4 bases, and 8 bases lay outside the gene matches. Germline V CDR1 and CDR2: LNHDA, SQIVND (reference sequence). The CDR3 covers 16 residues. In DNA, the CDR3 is TGTGCCAGTAGTAACCCGGGGGGACTAGCGCCCTACGAGCAGTACTTC. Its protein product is CASSNPGGLAPYEQYF.

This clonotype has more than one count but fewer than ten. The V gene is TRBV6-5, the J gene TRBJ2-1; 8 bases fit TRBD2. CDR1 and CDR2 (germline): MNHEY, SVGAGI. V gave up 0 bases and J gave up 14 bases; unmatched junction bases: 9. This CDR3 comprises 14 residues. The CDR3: CASSYSPGTSRKFF. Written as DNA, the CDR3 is TGTGCCAGCAGTTACTCCCCCGGGACTAGTAGGAAGTTCTTC.

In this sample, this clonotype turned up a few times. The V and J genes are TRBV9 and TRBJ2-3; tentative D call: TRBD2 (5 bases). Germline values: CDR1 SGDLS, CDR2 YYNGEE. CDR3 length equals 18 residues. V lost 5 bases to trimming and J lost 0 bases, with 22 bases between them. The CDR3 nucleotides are TGTGCCAGCAGTCCTCACACTGTGGTAGCGATGAGCACAGATACGCAGTATTTT. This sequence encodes CASSPHTVVAMSTDTQYF.

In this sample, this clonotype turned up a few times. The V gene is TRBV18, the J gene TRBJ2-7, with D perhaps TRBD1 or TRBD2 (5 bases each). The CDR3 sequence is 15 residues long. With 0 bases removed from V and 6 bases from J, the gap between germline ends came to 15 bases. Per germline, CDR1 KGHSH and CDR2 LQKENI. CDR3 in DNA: TGTGCCAGCTCACCACCGGGGACCCGGACGGGCGAGCAGTACTTC. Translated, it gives CASSPPGTRTGEQYF.

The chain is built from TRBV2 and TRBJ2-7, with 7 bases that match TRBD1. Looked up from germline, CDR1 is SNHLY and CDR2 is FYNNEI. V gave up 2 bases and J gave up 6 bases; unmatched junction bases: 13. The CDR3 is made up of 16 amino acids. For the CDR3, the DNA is TGTGCCAGCAGTGAAAAGTCGACAGGGTGGACTGGCGAGCAGTACTTC. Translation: CASSEKSTGWTGEQYF.

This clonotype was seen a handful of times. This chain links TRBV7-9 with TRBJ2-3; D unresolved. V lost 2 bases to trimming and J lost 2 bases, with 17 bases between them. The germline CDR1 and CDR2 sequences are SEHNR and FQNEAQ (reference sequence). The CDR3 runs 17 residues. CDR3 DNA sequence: TGTGCCAGCAGCTTAACCGGGTGGCGCCCAACCACAGATACGCAGTATTTT. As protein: CASSLTGWRPTTDTQYF.

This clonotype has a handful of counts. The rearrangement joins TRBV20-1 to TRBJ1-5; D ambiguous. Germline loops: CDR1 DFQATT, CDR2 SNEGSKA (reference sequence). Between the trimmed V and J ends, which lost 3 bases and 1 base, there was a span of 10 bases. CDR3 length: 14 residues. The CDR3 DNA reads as TGCAGTGCTAGCAATCGCGAGAGCAATCAGCCCCAGCATTTT. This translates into CSASNRESNQPQHF.

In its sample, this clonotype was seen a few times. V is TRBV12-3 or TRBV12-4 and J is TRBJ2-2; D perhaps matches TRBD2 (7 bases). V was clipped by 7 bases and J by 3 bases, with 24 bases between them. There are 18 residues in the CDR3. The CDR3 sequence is CASTDLVGGRWDTGELFF. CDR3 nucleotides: TGTGCCAGCACCGACCTTGTCGGGGGGCGGTGGGACACCGGGGAGCTGTTTTTT.

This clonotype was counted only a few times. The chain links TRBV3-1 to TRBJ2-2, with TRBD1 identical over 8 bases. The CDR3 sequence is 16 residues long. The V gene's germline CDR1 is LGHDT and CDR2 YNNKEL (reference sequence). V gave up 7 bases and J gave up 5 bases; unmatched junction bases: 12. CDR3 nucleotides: TGTGCCAGCACTTTGACCGGGACAGGAAAAACCGGGGAGCTGTTTTTT. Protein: CASTLTGTGKTGELFF.

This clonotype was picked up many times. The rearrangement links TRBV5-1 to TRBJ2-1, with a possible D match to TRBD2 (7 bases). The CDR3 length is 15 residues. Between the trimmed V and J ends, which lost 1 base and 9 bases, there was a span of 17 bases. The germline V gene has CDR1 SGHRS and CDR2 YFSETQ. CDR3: CASSLRGAPASEQFF. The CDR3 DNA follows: TGCGCCAGCAGCTTGCGGGGGGCCCCGGCCAGTGAGCAGTTCTTC.

CDR3: CASSQDVQRGNTIYF. For the CDR3, the DNA is TGTGCCAGCAGCCAAGACGTACAGAGAGGAAACACCATATATTTT. The rearrangement links TRBV4-2 to TRBJ1-3; D call uncertain. The V gene lost 0 bases and the J gene lost 4 bases, with 10 bases spanning the gap. CDR1 and CDR2 (germline): LGHNA, YNFKEQ. The CDR3 has 15 amino acids.

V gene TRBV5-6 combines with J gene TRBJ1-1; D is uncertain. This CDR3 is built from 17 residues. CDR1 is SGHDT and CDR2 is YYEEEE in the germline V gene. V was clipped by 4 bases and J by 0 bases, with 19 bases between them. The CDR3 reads CASSVLRLTGVNTEAFF. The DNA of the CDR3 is TGTGCCAGCAGCGTCCTCCGATTGACGGGAGTGAACACTGAAGCTTTCTTT.

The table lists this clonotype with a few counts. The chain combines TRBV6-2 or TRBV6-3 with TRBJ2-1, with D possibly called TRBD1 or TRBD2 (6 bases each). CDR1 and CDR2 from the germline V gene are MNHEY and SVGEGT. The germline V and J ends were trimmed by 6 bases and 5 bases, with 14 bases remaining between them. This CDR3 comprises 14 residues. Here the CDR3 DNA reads TGTGCCAGCAGACTGGCCGGGGGCCACAATGAGCAGTTCTTC. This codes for CASRLAGGHNEQFF.

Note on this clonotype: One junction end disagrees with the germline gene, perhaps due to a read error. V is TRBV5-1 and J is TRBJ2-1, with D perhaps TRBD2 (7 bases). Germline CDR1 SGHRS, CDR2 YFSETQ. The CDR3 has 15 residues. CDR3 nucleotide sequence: TGCGCCAGCAGCCAGCGGACTAGGGGGTACAATGAGAAGTTCTTC. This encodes CASSQRTRGYNEKFF.

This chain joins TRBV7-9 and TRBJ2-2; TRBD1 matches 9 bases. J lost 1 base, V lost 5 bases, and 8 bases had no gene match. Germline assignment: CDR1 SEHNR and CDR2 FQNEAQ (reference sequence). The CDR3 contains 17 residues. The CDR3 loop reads CASSRYGTGWNTGELFF. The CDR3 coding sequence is TGTGCCAGCAGCCGGTACGGGACAGGGTGGAACACCGGGGAGCTGTTTTTT.